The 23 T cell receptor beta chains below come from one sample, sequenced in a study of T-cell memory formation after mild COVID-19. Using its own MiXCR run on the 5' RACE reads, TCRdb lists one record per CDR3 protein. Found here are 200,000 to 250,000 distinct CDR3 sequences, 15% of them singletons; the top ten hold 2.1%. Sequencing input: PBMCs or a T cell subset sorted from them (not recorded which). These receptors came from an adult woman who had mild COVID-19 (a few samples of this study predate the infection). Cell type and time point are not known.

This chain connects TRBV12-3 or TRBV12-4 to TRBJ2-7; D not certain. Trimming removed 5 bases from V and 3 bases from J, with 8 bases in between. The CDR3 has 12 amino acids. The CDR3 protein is CASSRPLYEQYF. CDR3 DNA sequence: TGTGCCAGCAGTAGGCCGCTCTACGAGCAGTACTTC.

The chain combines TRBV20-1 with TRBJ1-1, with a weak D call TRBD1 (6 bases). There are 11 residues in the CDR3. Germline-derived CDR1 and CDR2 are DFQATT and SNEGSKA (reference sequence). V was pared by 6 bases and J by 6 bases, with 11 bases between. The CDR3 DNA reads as TGCAGTGCCACAGGGAGAGCTGAAGCTTTCTTT. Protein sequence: CSATGRAEAFF.

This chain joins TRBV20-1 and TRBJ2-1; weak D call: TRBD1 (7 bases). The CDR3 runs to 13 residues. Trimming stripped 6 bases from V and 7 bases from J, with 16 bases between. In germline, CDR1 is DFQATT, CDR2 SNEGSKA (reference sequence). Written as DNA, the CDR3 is TGCAGTGCGGAGGGGGCGAAGGGAAATGAGCAGTTCTTC. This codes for CSAEGAKGNEQFF.

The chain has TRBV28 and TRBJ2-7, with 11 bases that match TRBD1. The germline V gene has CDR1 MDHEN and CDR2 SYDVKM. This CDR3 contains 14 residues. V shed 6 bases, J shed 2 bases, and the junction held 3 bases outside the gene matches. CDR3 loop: CASRDRGRPYEQYF. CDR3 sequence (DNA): TGTGCCAGCAGGGACAGGGGGCGCCCCTACGAGCAGTACTTC.

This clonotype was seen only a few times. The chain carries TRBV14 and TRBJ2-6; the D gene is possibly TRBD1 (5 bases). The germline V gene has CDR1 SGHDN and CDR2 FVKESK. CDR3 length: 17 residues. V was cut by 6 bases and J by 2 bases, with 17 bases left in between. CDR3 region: CASSPRGSKAGANVLTF. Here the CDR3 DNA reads TGTGCCAGCAGTCCTAGGGGCAGTAAGGCTGGGGCCAACGTCCTGACTTTC.

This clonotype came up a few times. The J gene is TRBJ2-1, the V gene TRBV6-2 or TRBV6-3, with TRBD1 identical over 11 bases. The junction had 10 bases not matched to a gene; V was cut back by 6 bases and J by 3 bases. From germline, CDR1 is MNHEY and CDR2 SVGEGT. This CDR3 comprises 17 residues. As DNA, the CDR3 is TGTGCCAGCAGGAAGAGACCCGGGACAGGGGGCTACAATGAGCAGTTCTTC. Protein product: CASRKRPGTGGYNEQFF.

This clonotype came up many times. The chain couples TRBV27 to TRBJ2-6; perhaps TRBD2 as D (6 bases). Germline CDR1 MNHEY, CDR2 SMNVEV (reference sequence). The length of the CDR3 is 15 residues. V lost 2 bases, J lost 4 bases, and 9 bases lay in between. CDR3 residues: CASSLGRPGANVLTF. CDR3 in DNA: TGTGCCAGCAGTTTAGGGAGGCCCGGGGCCAACGTCCTGACTTTC.

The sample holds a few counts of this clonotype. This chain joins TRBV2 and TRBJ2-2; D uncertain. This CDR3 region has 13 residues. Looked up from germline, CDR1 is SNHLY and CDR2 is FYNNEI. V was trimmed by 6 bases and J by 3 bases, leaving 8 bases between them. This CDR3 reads CASRIRDTGELFF. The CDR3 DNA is TGTGCCAGCAGGATCCGGGACACCGGGGAGCTGTTTTTT.

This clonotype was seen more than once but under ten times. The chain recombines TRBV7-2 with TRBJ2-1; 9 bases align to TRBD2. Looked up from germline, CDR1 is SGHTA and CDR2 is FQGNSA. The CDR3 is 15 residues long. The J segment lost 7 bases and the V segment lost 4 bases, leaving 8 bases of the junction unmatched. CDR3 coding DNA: TGTGCCAGCAGCTCTGATAGCGGGGGTTGGAATGAGCAGTTCTTC. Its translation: CASSSDSGGWNEQFF.

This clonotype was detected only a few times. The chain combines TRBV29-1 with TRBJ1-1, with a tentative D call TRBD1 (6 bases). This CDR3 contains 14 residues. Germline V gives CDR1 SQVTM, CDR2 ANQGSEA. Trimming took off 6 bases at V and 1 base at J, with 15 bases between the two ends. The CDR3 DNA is TGCAGCGTCGGAAAGACACAGGGGAACACTGAAGCTTTCTTT. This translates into CSVGKTQGNTEAFF. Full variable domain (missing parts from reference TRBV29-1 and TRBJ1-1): SAVISQKPSRDICQRGTSLTIQCQVDSQVTMMFWYRQQPGQSLTLIATANQGSEATYESGFVIDKFPISRPNLTFSTLTVSNMSPEDSSIYLCSVGKTQGNTEAFFGQGTRLTVV.

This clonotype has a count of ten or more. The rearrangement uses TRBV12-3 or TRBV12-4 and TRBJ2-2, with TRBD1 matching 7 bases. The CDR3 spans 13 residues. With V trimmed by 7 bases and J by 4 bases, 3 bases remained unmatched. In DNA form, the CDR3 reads TGTGCCAGCACCGGACAGGTCACCGGGGAGCTGTTTTTT. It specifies CASTGQVTGELFF.

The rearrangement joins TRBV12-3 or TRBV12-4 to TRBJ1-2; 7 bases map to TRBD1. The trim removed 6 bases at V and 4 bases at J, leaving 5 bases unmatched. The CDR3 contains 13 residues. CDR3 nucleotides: TGTGCCAGCAGCGGGGGACAGAGCTATGGCTACACCTTC. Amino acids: CASSGGQSYGYTF.

CDR3 loop: CASSYHPGRNTEAFF. DNA for the CDR3: TGTGCCAGCAGTTACCACCCGGGACGAAACACTGAAGCTTTCTTT. The chain uses TRBV6-5 and TRBJ1-1; tentatively, D is TRBD1 (5 bases). The germline gives CDR1 MNHEY, CDR2 SVGAGI. V lost 2 bases and J 2 bases, leaving 12 bases between the germline ends. CDR3 length equals 15 residues.

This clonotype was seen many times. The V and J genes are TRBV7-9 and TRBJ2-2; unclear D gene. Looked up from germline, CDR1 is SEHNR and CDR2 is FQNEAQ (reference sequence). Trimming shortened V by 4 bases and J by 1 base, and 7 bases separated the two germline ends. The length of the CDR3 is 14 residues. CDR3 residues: CASSSDWNTGELFF. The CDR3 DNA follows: TGTGCCAGCAGCTCCGACTGGAACACCGGGGAGCTGTTTTTT.

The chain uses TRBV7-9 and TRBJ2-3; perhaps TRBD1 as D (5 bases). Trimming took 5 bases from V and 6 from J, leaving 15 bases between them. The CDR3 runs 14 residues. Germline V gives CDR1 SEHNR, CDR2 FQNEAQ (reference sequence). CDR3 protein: CASSRQGSGDTQYF. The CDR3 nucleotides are TGTGCCAGCAGCCGCCAGGGTTCCGGGGATACGCAGTATTTT.

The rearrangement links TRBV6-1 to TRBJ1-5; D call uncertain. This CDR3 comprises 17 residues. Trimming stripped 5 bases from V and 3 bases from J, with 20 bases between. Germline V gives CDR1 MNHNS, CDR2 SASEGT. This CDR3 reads CASSFRPPDGYNQPQHF. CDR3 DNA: TGTGCCAGCAGTTTCCGGCCCCCTGACGGTTACAATCAGCCCCAGCATTTT.

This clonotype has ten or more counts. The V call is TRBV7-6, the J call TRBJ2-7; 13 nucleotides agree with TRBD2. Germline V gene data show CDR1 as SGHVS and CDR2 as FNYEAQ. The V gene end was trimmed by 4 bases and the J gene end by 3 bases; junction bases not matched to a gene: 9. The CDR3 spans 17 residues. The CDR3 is CASSSTRGLAGFYEQYF. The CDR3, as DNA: TGTGCCAGCAGCTCGACTCGGGGACTAGCGGGATTCTACGAGCAGTACTTC.

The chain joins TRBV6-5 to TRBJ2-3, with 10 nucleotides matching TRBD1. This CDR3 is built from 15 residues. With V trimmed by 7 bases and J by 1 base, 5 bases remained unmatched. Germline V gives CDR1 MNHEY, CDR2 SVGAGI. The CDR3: CASKRQGAGTDTQYF. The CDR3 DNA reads TGTGCCAGCAAGAGACAGGGGGCCGGCACAGATACGCAGTATTTT.

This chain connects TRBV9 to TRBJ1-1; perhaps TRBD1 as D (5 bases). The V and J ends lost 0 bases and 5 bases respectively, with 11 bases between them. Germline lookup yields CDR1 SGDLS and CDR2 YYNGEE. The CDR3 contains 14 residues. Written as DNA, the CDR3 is TGTGCCAGCAGCGTAGGCGGCAGGGATACTGAAGCTTTCTTT. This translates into CASSVGGRDTEAFF.

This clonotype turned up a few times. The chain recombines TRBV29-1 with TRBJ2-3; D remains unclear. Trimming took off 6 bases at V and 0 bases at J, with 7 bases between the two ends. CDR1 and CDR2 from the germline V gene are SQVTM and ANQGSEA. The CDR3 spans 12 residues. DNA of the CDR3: TGCAGCGTCCGCCCGAGCACAGATACGCAGTATTTT. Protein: CSVRPSTDTQYF.

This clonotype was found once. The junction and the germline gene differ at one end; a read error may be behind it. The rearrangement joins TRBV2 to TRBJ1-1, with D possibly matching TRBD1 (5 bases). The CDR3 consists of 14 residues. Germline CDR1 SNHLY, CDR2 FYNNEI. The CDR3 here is CASTEQEGRIEDFF. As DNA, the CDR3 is TGTGCCAGCACCGAACAGGAGGGGCGCATTGAAGATTTCTTT.

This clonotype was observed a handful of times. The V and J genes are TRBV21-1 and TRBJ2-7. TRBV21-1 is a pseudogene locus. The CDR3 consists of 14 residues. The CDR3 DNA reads TGTGCCAGCAGCACAGGAAGTACCTCCTACGAGCAGTACTTC. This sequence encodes CASSTGSTSYEQYF.

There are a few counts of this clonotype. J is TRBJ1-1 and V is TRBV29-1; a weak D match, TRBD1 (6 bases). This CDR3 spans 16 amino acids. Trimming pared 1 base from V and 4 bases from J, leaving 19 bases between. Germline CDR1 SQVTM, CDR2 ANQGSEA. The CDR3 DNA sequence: TGCAGCGTTGAAGGTGGCAGGGGAGGATGGGGCACTGAAGCTTTCTTT. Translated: CSVEGGRGGWGTEAFF.